This T cell receptor (beta chain) is from a study of radiotherapy plus CTLA-4 blockade in lung cancer. Study in general: Disease control was seen in around 31% of patients, objective responses in 15% to 20%.

Assay: immunoSEQ multiplex PCR; the TCRdb copy retains only in-frame clones and omits some. The sample records some 100,000 clones, just under 80% being singletons. Trimming pared 2 bases from V and 5 bases from J, leaving 4 bases between. Germline lookup yields CDR1 SEHNR and CDR2 FQNEAQ (reference sequence). This CDR3 comprises 12 residues. CTLA-4 blockade using ipilimumab, together with focal radiation, was received by patients with chemo-refractory metastatic non-small-cell lung cancer. The sample holds one count of this clone. Its target is not known. Overall study results and limits: TCR clones of tumor origin grew in blood after radiotherapy plus ipilimumab. With interferon-beta, early dynamics of blood T cell clones were reported to best predict response.

The source is a human donor with non-small cell lung cancer who had a partial response to radiotherapy plus ipilimumab. The chain is built from TRBV7-9 and TRBJ1-5; D gene uncertain. This specimen consisted of peripheral blood, obtained from a patient treated with radiotherapy plus ipilimumab. CDR3 in amino acids: CASSLRYQPQHF. For the CDR3, the DNA is TGTGCCAGCAGCTTACGGTATCAGCCCCAGCATTTT.